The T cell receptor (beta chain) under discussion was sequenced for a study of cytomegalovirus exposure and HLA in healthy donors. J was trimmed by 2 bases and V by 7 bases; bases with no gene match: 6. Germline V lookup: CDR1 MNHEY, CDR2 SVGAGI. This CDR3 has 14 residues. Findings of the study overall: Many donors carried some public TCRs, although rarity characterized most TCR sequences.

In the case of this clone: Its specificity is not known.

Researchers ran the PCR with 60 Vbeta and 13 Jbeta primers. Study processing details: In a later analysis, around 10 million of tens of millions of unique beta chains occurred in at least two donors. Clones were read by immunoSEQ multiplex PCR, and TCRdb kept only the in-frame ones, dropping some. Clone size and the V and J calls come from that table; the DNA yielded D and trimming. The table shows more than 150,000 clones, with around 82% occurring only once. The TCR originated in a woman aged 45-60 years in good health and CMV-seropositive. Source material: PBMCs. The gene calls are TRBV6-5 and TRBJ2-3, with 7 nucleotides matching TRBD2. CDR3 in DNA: TGTGCCAGCACGCGGGGAGGGTTCACAGATACGCAGTATTTT. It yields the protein CASTRGGFTDTQYF.